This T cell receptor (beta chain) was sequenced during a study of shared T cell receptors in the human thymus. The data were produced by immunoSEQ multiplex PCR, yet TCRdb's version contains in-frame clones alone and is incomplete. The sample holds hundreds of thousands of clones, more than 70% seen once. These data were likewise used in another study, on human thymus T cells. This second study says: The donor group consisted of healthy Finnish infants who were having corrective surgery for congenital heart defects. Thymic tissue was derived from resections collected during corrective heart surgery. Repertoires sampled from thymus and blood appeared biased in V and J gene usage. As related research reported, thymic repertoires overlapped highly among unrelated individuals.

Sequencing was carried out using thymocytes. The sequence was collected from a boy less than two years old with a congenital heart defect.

CDR3 nucleotide sequence: TGTGCCAGCGAGGGGGCTAGCGGGTTCCTCACAGATACGCAGTATTTT. Translation: CASEGASGFLTDTQYF. The chain recombines TRBV28 with TRBJ2-3, with D tentatively TRBD2 (8 bases). CDR3 length: 16 residues. The germline V gene encodes CDR1 MDHEN and CDR2 SYDVKM. The V end was cut by 8 bases, the J end by 2 bases, with 20 bases between.